These T cell receptor beta chains were read from a single sample in a study of T-cell memory formation after mild COVID-19. TCRdb fed the 5' RACE reads into MiXCR, producing one record per CDR3 protein. The sample lists approximately 89,000 distinct CDR3 sequences; more than 20% were seen once. The sequenced material came from PBMCs or a T cell subset sorted from them (not recorded which). The receptors here all came from a man in his late teens or twenties who had mild COVID-19 (a few samples of this study predate the infection). Cell type and time point are not known. Each CDR3 is given with its conserved first and last residue. The order of the fields is J gene, V gene, D gene, clone size, CDR3 DNA, CDR3 protein. A D gene is named only where the DNA matches it firmly. Size is stated for part of the rows, as once, few or many counts, or as a class when the clone is expanded.

j_call: TRBJ1-1; v_call: TRBV4-1; d_call: NA; clone_size: NA; cdr3_nt: TGCGCCAGCAGCCCGCCAGTGAACACTGAAGCTTTCTTT; cdr3_aa: CASSPPVNTEAFF
j_call: TRBJ1-1; v_call: TRBV12-3/TRBV12-4; d_call: NA; clone_size: few; cdr3_nt: TGTGCCAGCAGCCCGGGGCTTAGGGACACTGAAGCTTTCTTT; cdr3_aa: CASSPGLRDTEAFF
j_call: TRBJ1-5; v_call: TRBV12-3/TRBV12-4; d_call: TRBD1; clone_size: NA; cdr3_nt: TGTGCCAGCACCGCGGGACAGGGGATCCAGCCCCAGCATTTT; cdr3_aa: CASTAGQGIQPQHF
j_call: TRBJ2-3; v_call: TRBV6-5; d_call: NA; clone_size: few; cdr3_nt: TGTGCCAGCAGACTACAGGGTTTATCAAGGGATACGCAGTATTTT; cdr3_aa: CASRLQGLSRDTQYF
j_call: TRBJ2-7; v_call: TRBV6-2/TRBV6-3; d_call: TRBD1; clone_size: few; cdr3_nt: TGTGCCAGCAGTTACTCCCCAGGCGGGCAGGGGGTGTCCTACGAGCAGTACTTC; cdr3_aa: CASSYSPGGQGVSYEQYF
j_call: TRBJ2-1; v_call: TRBV29-1; d_call: NA; clone_size: few; cdr3_nt: TGCCTAGGGGTCTCCTACAATGAGCAGTTCTTC; cdr3_aa: CLGVSYNEQFF
j_call: TRBJ2-7; v_call: TRBV6-5; d_call: NA; clone_size: many; cdr3_nt: TGTGCCAGCAGTTACTCGCCCCGGACGGTGGTTACGGAGCAGTACTTC; cdr3_aa: CASSYSPRTVVTEQYF
j_call: TRBJ2-2; v_call: TRBV4-1; d_call: NA; clone_size: NA; cdr3_nt: TGCGCCAGCAGCCAAGTCGGGGTAACCGGGGAGCTGTTTTTT; cdr3_aa: CASSQVGVTGELFF
j_call: TRBJ1-5; v_call: TRBV28; d_call: NA; clone_size: few; cdr3_nt: TGTGCCAGCAGTTTGGTTCCGGGTCAGCCCCAGCATTTT; cdr3_aa: CASSLVPGQPQHF
j_call: TRBJ2-5; v_call: TRBV6-5; d_call: TRBD2; clone_size: NA; cdr3_nt: TGTGCCAGCAGGGCCGTAGCGGGGATACAAGAGACCCAGTACTTC; cdr3_aa: CASRAVAGIQETQYF
j_call: TRBJ1-2; v_call: TRBV12-3/TRBV12-4; d_call: NA; clone_size: NA; cdr3_nt: TGTGCCAGCAGTTTCGTCGGGGGGGGTAACTATGGCTACACCTTC; cdr3_aa: CASSFVGGGNYGYTF
j_call: TRBJ2-1; v_call: TRBV5-6; d_call: TRBD1; clone_size: NA; cdr3_nt: TGTGCCAGCAGGCCGGGACAGGGGTACAATGAGCAGTTCTTC; cdr3_aa: CASRPGQGYNEQFF
j_call: TRBJ1-2; v_call: TRBV7-2; d_call: NA; clone_size: NA; cdr3_nt: TGTGCCAGCAGCCACCCTCCCTGGACGGTGAACTATGGCTACACCTTC; cdr3_aa: CASSHPPWTVNYGYTF
j_call: TRBJ2-2; v_call: TRBV12-3/TRBV12-4; d_call: NA; clone_size: NA; cdr3_nt: TGTGCCAGCAGTTTTAGCGGCGGGGAGCTGTTTTTT; cdr3_aa: CASSFSGGELFF
j_call: TRBJ1-1; v_call: TRBV24-1; d_call: TRBD1; clone_size: NA; cdr3_nt: TGTGCCATCTTGGACAGGGCGAACACTGAAGCTTTCTTT; cdr3_aa: CAILDRANTEAFF
j_call: TRBJ1-4; v_call: TRBV28; d_call: NA; clone_size: NA; cdr3_nt: TGTGCCAGCAGTTTATGGGGGAGGGCTAATGAAAAACTGTTTTTT; cdr3_aa: CASSLWGRANEKLFF
j_call: TRBJ2-3; v_call: TRBV3-1; d_call: TRBD2; clone_size: NA; cdr3_nt: TGTGCCAGCAGCCAAGGACTAGCGGGGATAAGCACAGATACGCAGTATTTT; cdr3_aa: CASSQGLAGISTDTQYF
j_call: TRBJ1-1; v_call: TRBV29-1; d_call: NA; clone_size: NA; cdr3_nt: TGCAGCGTTAACACGAACACTGAAGCTTTCTTT; cdr3_aa: CSVNTNTEAFF
j_call: TRBJ2-1; v_call: TRBV7-9; d_call: NA; clone_size: NA; cdr3_nt: TGTGCCAGCAGCCGGAAGGAGCAGTTCTTC; cdr3_aa: CASSRKEQFF
j_call: TRBJ1-2; v_call: TRBV29-1; d_call: NA; clone_size: NA; cdr3_nt: TGCAGCGTCCCTGCTTTCGGGGGCTACACCTTC; cdr3_aa: CSVPAFGGYTF
j_call: TRBJ2-1; v_call: TRBV4-1; d_call: TRBD1; clone_size: few; cdr3_nt: TGCGCCAGCAGCCCCGCCGGGACGGCCGACAGGGATGAGCAGTTCTTC; cdr3_aa: CASSPAGTADRDEQFF
j_call: TRBJ2-2; v_call: TRBV6-2/TRBV6-3; d_call: NA; clone_size: few; cdr3_nt: TGTGCCAGCAGTATACCCATCCTTTATATTGGGGGAAACACCGGGGAGCTGTTTTTT; cdr3_aa: CASSIPILYIGGNTGELFF
j_call: TRBJ1-2; v_call: TRBV12-3/TRBV12-4; d_call: NA; clone_size: NA; cdr3_nt: TGTGCCAGCAGTTTCGGACAGAACTATGGCTACACCTTC; cdr3_aa: CASSFGQNYGYTF
j_call: TRBJ2-1; v_call: TRBV6-2/TRBV6-3; d_call: TRBD2; clone_size: few; cdr3_nt: TGTGCCAGCAGTTACTCGCGGGGGTCCTCCTACAATGAGCAGTTCTTC; cdr3_aa: CASSYSRGSSYNEQFF
j_call: TRBJ1-6; v_call: TRBV19; d_call: NA; clone_size: NA; cdr3_nt: TGTGCCACACAAGACATGGAGACAGGCCTCCCACCCCTCCACTTT; cdr3_aa: CATQDMETGLPPLHF
j_call: TRBJ2-1; v_call: TRBV3-1; d_call: NA; clone_size: NA; cdr3_nt: TGTGCCAGCAGCCAAGATGTCTCCCCAATAGCCTACAATGAGCAGTTCTTC; cdr3_aa: CASSQDVSPIAYNEQFF
j_call: TRBJ1-4; v_call: TRBV27; d_call: NA; clone_size: NA; cdr3_nt: TGTGCCAGCAGTTTTGTGGGGAGGCAAAAACTGTTTTTT; cdr3_aa: CASSFVGRQKLFF
j_call: TRBJ2-3; v_call: TRBV30; d_call: NA; clone_size: NA; cdr3_nt: TGTGCCTGGAGTGCTTCGTTCACAGATACGCAGTATTTT; cdr3_aa: CAWSASFTDTQYF
j_call: TRBJ2-7; v_call: TRBV19; d_call: NA; clone_size: few; cdr3_nt: TGTGCCAGTAGTTTCTCGGACGGGTACGAGCAGTACTTC; cdr3_aa: CASSFSDGYEQYF
j_call: TRBJ2-6; v_call: TRBV5-1; d_call: NA; clone_size: few; cdr3_nt: TGCGCCAGCAGCTCCTTGGGGTATACAGGCACTGGGGCCAACGTCCTGACTTTC; cdr3_aa: CASSSLGYTGTGANVLTF
j_call: TRBJ2-3; v_call: TRBV6-2/TRBV6-3; d_call: NA; clone_size: few; cdr3_nt: TGTGCCAGCAGTTACCCAGATACGCAGTATTTT; cdr3_aa: CASSYPDTQYF
j_call: TRBJ2-3; v_call: TRBV5-1; d_call: NA; clone_size: few; cdr3_nt: TGCGCCAGCAGCTTGGGGGCGGCTAGCACAGATACGCAGTATTTT; cdr3_aa: CASSLGAASTDTQYF
j_call: TRBJ2-1; v_call: TRBV29-1; d_call: NA; clone_size: few; cdr3_nt: TGCAGCGCCACCCGGGACGACTACAATGAGCAGTTCTTC; cdr3_aa: CSATRDDYNEQFF
j_call: TRBJ2-1; v_call: TRBV4-2; d_call: TRBD2; clone_size: few; cdr3_nt: TGTGCCAGCAGCGCGCGACTAGCGGGGGGGTATGAGCAGTTCTTC; cdr3_aa: CASSARLAGGYEQFF
j_call: TRBJ2-1; v_call: TRBV4-1; d_call: NA; clone_size: few; cdr3_nt: TGCGCCAGCAGCCTCACGAGTCATTCATCCTACAATGAGCAGTTCTTC; cdr3_aa: CASSLTSHSSYNEQFF
j_call: TRBJ1-1; v_call: TRBV5-5; d_call: NA; clone_size: NA; cdr3_nt: TGTGCCAGCAGGCCCGCCCCTGGCAACACTGAAGCTTTCTTT; cdr3_aa: CASRPAPGNTEAFF
j_call: TRBJ1-5; v_call: TRBV25-1; d_call: NA; clone_size: few; cdr3_nt: TGTGCCAGCAGTCAGACGGATAGCAATCAGCCCCAGCATTTT; cdr3_aa: CASSQTDSNQPQHF
j_call: TRBJ2-7; v_call: TRBV9; d_call: NA; clone_size: NA; cdr3_nt: TGTGCCAGCAGCGTTGGGGGAGACGCCTACGAGCAGTACTTC; cdr3_aa: CASSVGGDAYEQYF
j_call: TRBJ2-5; v_call: TRBV11-2; d_call: NA; clone_size: NA; cdr3_nt: TGTGCCAGCAGCTTAGATCGGGCCTTCCAAGAGACCCAGTACTTC; cdr3_aa: CASSLDRAFQETQYF
j_call: TRBJ2-1; v_call: TRBV15; d_call: TRBD2; clone_size: few; cdr3_nt: TGTGCCACCAGCAGAGATGTGTGGGGGGGCTCCTACAATGAGCAGTTCTTC; cdr3_aa: CATSRDVWGGSYNEQFF
j_call: TRBJ1-6; v_call: TRBV7-3; d_call: NA; clone_size: NA; cdr3_nt: TGTGCCAGCAGTCATGGGACGTGGAATTCACCCCTCCACTTT; cdr3_aa: CASSHGTWNSPLHF
j_call: TRBJ1-1; v_call: TRBV5-1; d_call: NA; clone_size: NA; cdr3_nt: TGCGCCAGCAGCTCCCTGCCCCTCGGAGCTGAAGCTTTCTTT; cdr3_aa: CASSSLPLGAEAFF